Each of the 20 T cell receptor beta chains below was sequenced from the same sample in a study of cytomegalovirus exposure and HLA in healthy donors. Primers included in the PCR were 60 Vbeta and 13 Jbeta primers. The assay was immunoSEQ multiplex PCR, and TCRdb's table has in-frame clones only and misses some. In the table there are 150,000 to 200,000 clones, under 85% of which are singletons. Material for sequencing was PBMCs. The receptors come from a man aged 50-59 years in good health and CMV-seropositive.

This chain links TRBV7-9 with TRBJ2-1; D is possibly TRBD1 (6 bases). The germline CDR1 and CDR2 sequences are SEHNR and FQNEAQ (reference sequence). This CDR3 is built from 15 residues. V lost 5 bases and J 0 bases, leaving 11 bases between the germline ends. For the CDR3, the DNA is TGTGCCAGCAGCACCACGACAGGCTCCTACAATGAGCAGTTCTTC. Its protein is CASSTTTGSYNEQFF. Filled out from reference TRBV7-9 and TRBJ2-1, the complete variable domain reads DTGVSQNPRHKITKRGQNVTFRCDPISEHNRLYWYRQTLGQGPEFLTYFQNEAQLEKSRLLSDRFSAERPKGSFSTLEIQRTEQGDSAMYLCASSTTTGSYNEQFFGPGTRLTVL.

The chain uses TRBV29-1 and TRBJ1-4; D not certain. The germline CDR1 and CDR2 sequences are SQVTM and ANQGSEA. V was cut by 6 bases and J by 8 bases, with 16 bases left in between. CDR3 length equals 13 residues. The CDR3 DNA reads as TGCAGCGTCGTGACGAGGGTTGGGGAAAAACTGTTTTTT. The encoded protein is CSVVTRVGEKLFF.

In its sample, this clone was seen once. The chain's CDR3 is CASSLGQGSMNTEAFF. CDR3 bases: TGCGCCAGCAGCTTGGGACAGGGTAGCATGAACACTGAAGCTTTCTTT. The chain is built from TRBV5-1 and TRBJ1-1, with 7 positions matching TRBD1. This CDR3 comprises 16 residues. The V and J ends lost 0 bases and 0 bases, in that order; junction bases with no gene match: 5. Germline V gene data show CDR1 as SGHRS and CDR2 as YFSETQ.

In regard to this clone: At the DNA level, this CDR3 is encoded by other sequences in the same sample as well. The V call is TRBV19, the J call TRBJ1-5; 10 bases align to TRBD1. Trimming took 3 bases from V and 7 from J; bases not matched to a gene: 3. CDR1 and CDR2 (germline): LNHDA, SQIVND (reference sequence). This CDR3 has 14 residues. The CDR3 region has the DNA TGTGCCAGTAGTATCCGGGACAGGGGACAGCCCCAGCATTTT. Translating it yields CASSIRDRGQPQHF.

J is TRBJ1-2 and V is TRBV30; no firm D call. The germline gives CDR1 GTSNPN, CDR2 SVGIG (reference sequence). CDR3 length: 13 amino acids. Between the trimmed V and J ends, which lost 1 base and 4 bases, there was a span of 10 bases. As DNA, the CDR3 is TGTGCCTGGAGTGAAGGAGCGGGCTATGGCTACACCTTC. Translation gives CAWSEGAGYGYTF.

The chain links TRBV9 to TRBJ2-3; 11 positions agree with TRBD2. Germline CDR1 and CDR2: SGDLS and YYNGEE. J gave up 5 bases and V 1 base, and 6 bases lay outside the gene matches. The CDR3 totals 16 residues. In nucleotides, the CDR3 is TGTGCCAGCAGCGTAAGGGGGGGGACTAGCGGAGATACGCAGTATTTT. Translation gives CASSVRGGTSGDTQYF.

This chain joins TRBV30 and TRBJ2-1, with D hard to call. This CDR3 contains 11 residues. Germline-derived CDR1 and CDR2 are GTSNPN and SVGIG (reference sequence). V lost 0 bases and J lost 6, with 3 bases in between. In DNA form, the CDR3 reads TGTGCCTGGAGTGTAGCCAATGAGCAGTTCTTC. Its translation is CAWSVANEQFF.

This chain uses TRBV19 with TRBJ2-3, with a weak D call TRBD2 (6 bases). CDR1 LNHDA and CDR2 SQIVND come from the germline V gene (reference sequence). The CDR3 runs to 13 residues. Trimming took 4 bases from V and 6 from J, leaving 11 bases between them. The CDR3 region is CASSNLEGDTQYF. CDR3 sequence (DNA): TGTGCCAGTAGTAACCTGGAGGGGGATACGCAGTATTTT.

The table lists this clone with a count of one. The genes are TRBV6-5 and TRBJ2-1; 12 nucleotides match TRBD2. Trimming cost V 0 bases and J 6 bases; bases outside gene matches: 3. The length of the CDR3 is 16 residues. CDR1 and CDR2 from the germline V gene are MNHEY and SVGAGI. The CDR3 nucleotides read TGTGCCAGCAGTTACTCGAAGACTAGCGGGGGCAATGAGCAGTTCTTC. It is translated as CASSYSKTSGGNEQFF.

The V call is TRBV27, the J call TRBJ1-1, with D tentatively TRBD1 (5 bases). The CDR3 contains 13 residues. Germline V CDR1 and CDR2: MNHEY, SMNVEV (reference sequence). V was trimmed by 3 bases and J by 9 bases, leaving 14 bases between them. The chain's CDR3 is CASSFLTEGKAFF. In DNA, the CDR3 is TGTGCCAGCAGTTTTCTGACAGAAGGTAAAGCTTTCTTT.

The gene calls are TRBV6-5 and TRBJ1-4; D is possibly TRBD1 (5 bases). The CDR3 totals 15 residues. The germline CDR1 and CDR2 sequences are MNHEY and SVGAGI. The V end lost 8 bases, the J end lost 1 base, and 14 bases lay between the germline ends. The CDR3: CASGTGGGTNEKLFF. The DNA for the CDR3 is TGTGCCAGCGGGACCGGCGGGGGAACTAATGAAAAACTGTTTTTT.

The chain links TRBV6-1 to TRBJ2-5; 9 bases match TRBD1. The CDR3 is made up of 15 amino acids. Germline-derived CDR1 and CDR2 are MNHNS and SASEGT. Trimming at V came to 7 bases and at J to 1 base, leaving 7 bases not matched to a gene. The CDR3 sequence: CASTRDRVGQETQYF. In nucleotides, the CDR3 is TGTGCCAGCACCCGGGACAGGGTGGGCCAAGAGACCCAGTACTTC.

V gene TRBV19 combines with J gene TRBJ2-2, with 8 bases aligning to TRBD1. V trimming: 4 bases; J trimming: 4 bases; junction bases outside the gene matches: 11. This CDR3 comprises 17 residues. Germline values: CDR1 LNHDA, CDR2 SQIVND (reference sequence). The CDR3 DNA is TGTGCCAGTAGTAATGAGGGGAAGACAGGGGCCACCGGGGAGCTGTTTTTT. Protein: CASSNEGKTGATGELFF.

The chain carries TRBV6-5 and TRBJ1-1; D is possibly TRBD1 (5 bases). Germline loops: CDR1 MNHEY, CDR2 SVGAGI. V shed 0 bases and J shed 6 bases, with 14 bases lying between them. The CDR3 totals 15 residues. This chain's CDR3 is CASSYSQGGAAEAFF. The CDR3 DNA is TGTGCCAGCAGTTACTCCCAGGGAGGAGCAGCTGAAGCTTTCTTT.

The genes are TRBV28 and TRBJ1-6; D gene ambiguous. The CDR3 extends over 15 amino acids. Germline lookup yields CDR1 MDHEN and CDR2 SYDVKM. Trimming pared 5 bases from V and 10 bases from J, leaving 18 bases between. In DNA, the CDR3 is TGTGCCAGCAGTGCCCCCCCGGGTGGCGGATCACCCCTCCACTTT. Translating it yields CASSAPPGGGSPLHF.

The chain combines TRBV7-6 with TRBJ2-5; 7 bases agree with TRBD1. The CDR3 consists of 14 residues. Trimming took 5 bases from V and 6 from J; bases not matched to a gene: 9. The germline V gene encodes CDR1 SGHVS and CDR2 FNYEAQ. The CDR3 region is CASSPGQPSKTQYF. Here the CDR3 DNA reads TGTGCCAGCAGCCCGGGACAGCCCTCCAAGACCCAGTACTTC. Filled out from reference TRBV7-6 and TRBJ2-5, the complete variable domain reads GAGVSQSPRYKVTKRGQDVALRCDPISGHVSLYWYRQALGQGPEFLTYFNYEAQQDKSGLPNDRFSAERPEGSISTLTIQRTEQRDSAMYRCASSPGQPSKTQYFGPGTRLLVL.

V and J are TRBV27 and TRBJ1-2; D not resolved. The CDR3 length is 14 residues. Germline CDR1 and CDR2: MNHEY and SMNVEV (reference sequence). Trimming removed 3 bases at V and 8 bases at J, with 16 bases between. CDR3 in DNA: TGTGCCAGCAGTTTTTCGCGGATCCCTTCGGGCTACACCTTC. This gives the protein CASSFSRIPSGYTF.

This clone has just a few counts. The genes are TRBV7-2 and TRBJ1-6; weak D call: TRBD1 (5 bases). This CDR3 has 16 amino acids. Trimming cost V 3 bases and J 5 bases, with 14 bases left between them. Per germline, CDR1 SGHTA and CDR2 FQGNSA. DNA for the CDR3: TGTGCCAGCAGCTTGAGGGCAGGGAGGAATAATTCACCCCTCCACTTT. The encoded protein is CASSLRAGRNNSPLHF.

The genes are TRBV9 and TRBJ1-2, with 8 bases fitting TRBD1. Trimming cost V 5 bases and J 5 bases; bases outside gene matches: 5. This CDR3 spans 13 amino acids. CDR1 and CDR2 (germline): SGDLS, YYNGEE. The CDR3 sequence: CASSVQGAYGYTF. The CDR3 bases are TGTGCCAGCAGTGTGCAGGGGGCATATGGCTACACCTTC.

About this clone: The DNA is left out, because the CDR3 cannot be placed on it with certainty; the CDR3 is given as TCRdb lists it. The chain carries TRBV21-1 and TRBJ2-4; the table's D gene call, TRBD2, was not cross checked with the DNA. TRBV21-1 is a pseudogene. The CDR3 totals 18 residues, both ends included. This CDR3 is CASNLNMAVFFGKNIQYF.